What follows are 8 T cell receptor beta chains derived from one specimen sequenced in a study of shared clonotypes between healthy human individuals. Produced via immunoSEQ multiplex PCR; TCRdb's table is partial and in-frame only. The sample has fewer than 850,000 clones; about nine tenths are singletons. The sequencing sample was made of memory CD8+ T cells from PBMCs. As to subset: CD45RO+ cells pooled with CCR7-negative TemRA cells. The receptors come from a man aged 18 to 29 in good health. Some clones in this sample may be carry-over from other donors' samples.

This chain uses TRBV6-1 with TRBJ1-2, with D unclear. The CDR3 is 12 residues long. Per the germline V gene, CDR1 is MNHNS and CDR2 is SASEGT. Between the trimmed V and J ends, which lost 10 bases and 3 bases, there was a span of 12 bases. The CDR3 reads CATETYDYGYTF. DNA for the CDR3: TGTGCCACCGAGACATACGACTATGGCTACACCTTC.

The chain is built from TRBV6-5 and TRBJ1-3, with a weak D call TRBD1 (5 bases). Deletions cut 2 bases from V and 0 bases from J, with 8 bases between. This CDR3 spans 15 amino acids. Germline-derived CDR1 and CDR2 are MNHEY and SVGAGI. The CDR3 is CASSYQGFSGNTIYF. CDR3 coding DNA: TGTGCCAGCAGTTACCAGGGATTCTCTGGAAACACCATATATTTT.

The V call is TRBV6-5, the J call TRBJ2-2; D might be TRBD1 or TRBD2, each matching 5 bases. Germline-derived CDR1 and CDR2 are MNHEY and SVGAGI. This CDR3 comprises 12 residues. V was shortened by 2 bases and J by 7 bases, with 5 bases between the two germline ends. CDR3: CASSYGGGELFF. The CDR3 region has the DNA TGTGCCAGCAGTTACGGGGGCGGGGAGCTGTTTTTT.

The chain uses TRBV4-1 and TRBJ2-3; TRBD2 aligns across 10 bases. In germline, CDR1 is MGHRA, CDR2 YSYEKL. The ends lost 4 bases at V and 1 base at J; junction bases unmatched: 5. CDR3 length: 16 amino acids. CDR3 nucleotide sequence: TGCGCCAGCAGCCCATGGACTAGCGGAGGCACAGATACGCAGTATTTT. As protein: CASSPWTSGGTDTQYF.

The chain links TRBV11-2 to TRBJ2-2, with TRBD2 matching over 12 bases. V gave up 6 bases and J gave up 3 bases; unmatched junction bases: 8. The V gene's germline CDR1 is SGHAT and CDR2 FQNNGV. The CDR3 is made up of 17 amino acids. The CDR3 DNA is TGTGCCAGCAGTTATGGACTAGCGGGACGAGACACCGGGGAGCTGTTTTTT. The encoded protein is CASSYGLAGRDTGELFF.

The chain employs TRBV28 and TRBJ1-2; D gene uncertain. V lost 3 bases to trimming and J lost 6 bases, with 5 bases between them. This CDR3 contains 11 residues. CDR1 and CDR2 (germline): MDHEN, SYDVKM. Written as DNA, the CDR3 is TGTGCCAGCAGTTTGACTCATGGCTACACCTTC. Translated: CASSLTHGYTF.

V and J are TRBV10-3 and TRBJ1-1, with D hard to call. The CDR3 is 16 residues long. The V gene's germline CDR1 is ENHRY and CDR2 SYGVKD. Trimming took 0 bases from V and 0 from J, leaving 11 bases between them. CDR3 sequence reads: CAISESVVKMNTEAFF. The DNA for the CDR3 is TGTGCCATCAGTGAGTCTGTGGTGAAAATGAACACTGAAGCTTTCTTT.

The rearrangement uses TRBV27 and TRBJ2-5; 9 positions agree with TRBD1. The CDR3 covers 15 residues. The germline V gene has CDR1 MNHEY and CDR2 SMNVEV (reference sequence). V trimming: 6 bases; J trimming: 5 bases; junction bases outside the gene matches: 10. Here the CDR3 reads CASRAQQGAWETQYF. The CDR3 region has the DNA TGTGCCAGCAGGGCCCAACAGGGGGCCTGGGAGACCCAGTACTTC.